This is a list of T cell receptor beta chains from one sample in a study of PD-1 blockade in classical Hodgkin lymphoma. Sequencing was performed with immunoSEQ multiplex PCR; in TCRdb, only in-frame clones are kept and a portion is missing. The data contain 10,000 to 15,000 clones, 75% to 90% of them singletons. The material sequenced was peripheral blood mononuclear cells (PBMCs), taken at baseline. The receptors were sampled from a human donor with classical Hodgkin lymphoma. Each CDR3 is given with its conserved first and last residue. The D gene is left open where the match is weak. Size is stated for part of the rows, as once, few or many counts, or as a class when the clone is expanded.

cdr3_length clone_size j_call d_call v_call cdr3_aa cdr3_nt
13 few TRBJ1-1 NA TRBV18 CASSPKTGTEAFF TGTGCCAGCTCACCAAAGACAGGAACTGAAGCTTTCTTT
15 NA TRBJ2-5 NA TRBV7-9 CASRPPGGTDATQYF TGTGCCAGCAGACCCCCAGGAGGGACAGATGCGACCCAGTACTTC
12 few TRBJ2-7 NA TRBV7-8 CASSSDVYEQYF TGTGCCAGCAGCTCCGACGTCTACGAGCAGTACTTC
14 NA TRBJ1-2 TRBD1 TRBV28 CASSPGTGTYGYTF TGCGCCAGCAGCCCCGGGACAGGGACTTATGGCTACACCTTC
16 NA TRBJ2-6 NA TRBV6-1 CASSGQVPAGANVLTF TGTGCCAGCAGTGGGCAGGTCCCGGCCGGGGCCAACGTCCTGACTTTC
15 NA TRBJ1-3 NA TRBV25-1 CASSDTLLPGNTIYF TGTGCCAGCAGTGATACTCTCCTTCCTGGAAACACCATATATTTT
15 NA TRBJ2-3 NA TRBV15 CATSPRRLTGDTQYF TGTGCCACCAGCCCCCGAAGACTGACAGGAGATACGCAGTATTTT
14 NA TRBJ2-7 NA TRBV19 CASSIDVTSYEQYF TGTGCCAGTAGTATAGATGTGACGTCCTACGAGCAGTACTTC
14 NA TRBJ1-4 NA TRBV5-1 CASSFGQSNEKLFF TGCGCCAGCAGCTTCGGTCAGTCTAATGAAAAACTGTTTTTT
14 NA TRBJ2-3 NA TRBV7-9 CASSLSRAADTQYF TGTGCCAGCAGCCTATCACGAGCGGCAGATACGCAGTATTTT
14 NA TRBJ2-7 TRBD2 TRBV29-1 CSVELQGLAYEQYF TGCAGCGTTGAATTGCAAGGACTAGCTTACGAGCAGTACTTC
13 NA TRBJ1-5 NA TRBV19 CASSIVGYQPQHF TGTGCCAGTAGTATCGTCGGGTACCAGCCCCAGCATTTT
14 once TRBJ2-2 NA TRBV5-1 CASSTKGTPGELFF TGCGCCAGCAGCACTAAGGGGACTCCCGGGGAGCTGTTTTTT
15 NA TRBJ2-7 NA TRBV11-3 CASRHIGMLDYEQYF TGTGCCAGCAGACACATCGGGATGCTTGACTACGAGCAGTACTTC
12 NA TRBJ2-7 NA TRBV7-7 CASSRTLYEQYF TGTGCCAGCAGCCGGACCCTCTACGAGCAGTACTTC
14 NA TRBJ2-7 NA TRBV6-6 CASSLLEGFGEQYF TGTGCCAGCAGCCTACTAGAAGGGTTTGGCGAGCAGTACTTC
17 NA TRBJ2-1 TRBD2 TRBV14 CASSQWGSGSSYNEQFF TGTGCCAGCAGCCAATGGGGTAGCGGGAGCTCCTACAATGAGCAGTTCTTC
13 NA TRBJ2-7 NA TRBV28 CASSLVGAYEQYF TGTGCCAGCAGTTTGGTGGGAGCGTACGAGCAGTACTTC
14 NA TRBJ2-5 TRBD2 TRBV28 CASRLAGGPKTQYF TGTGCCAGCAGGTTAGCGGGAGGGCCGAAAACCCAGTACTTC
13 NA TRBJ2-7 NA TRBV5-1 CASSLGIDYEQYF TGCGCCAGCAGCTTGGGCATCGACTACGAGCAGTACTTC
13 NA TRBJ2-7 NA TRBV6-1 CASSDGTSYEQYF TGTGCCAGCAGTGATGGGACCTCTTACGAGCAGTACTTC
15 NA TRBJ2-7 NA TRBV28 CASRYTGSSSYEQYF TGTGCCAGCAGGTATACAGGGTCCAGCTCCTACGAGCAGTACTTC
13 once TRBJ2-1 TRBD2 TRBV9 CASSETSANEQFF TGTGCCAGCAGTGAGACTAGCGCTAATGAGCAGTTCTTC